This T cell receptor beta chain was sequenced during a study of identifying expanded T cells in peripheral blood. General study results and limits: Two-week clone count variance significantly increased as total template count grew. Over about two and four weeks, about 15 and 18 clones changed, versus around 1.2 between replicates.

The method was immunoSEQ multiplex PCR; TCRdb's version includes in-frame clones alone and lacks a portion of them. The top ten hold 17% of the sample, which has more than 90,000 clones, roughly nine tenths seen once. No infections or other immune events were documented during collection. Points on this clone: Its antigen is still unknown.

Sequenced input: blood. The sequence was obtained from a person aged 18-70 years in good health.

The CDR3 here is CASSYAGTGGGRLFF. In DNA form, the CDR3 reads TGTGCCAGCAGTTACGCCGGGACAGGGGGCGGTAGGCTGTTCTTC. The genes are TRBV28 and TRBJ2-1, with 12 bases aligning to TRBD1. After removal of 4 bases from V and 15 bases from J, the junction contained 13 bases not matched to a gene. The V gene's germline CDR1 is MDHEN and CDR2 SYDVKM. CDR3 length: 15 amino acids.